The clone carrying this TCR beta chain was seen ten or more times. This sample is part of a study of T cells in Graves' hyperthyroidism and ophthalmopathy. Study background: Peripheral blood collection took place at initial diagnosis, before any treatment.

Amplification of TCR beta CDR3 regions was performed using RNA transcripts as template. First-round RT-PCR targeting the TCR CDR3 was performed with the HTBI primer set. Each CDR3 protein gets one entry after TCRdb re-called the multiplex PCR reads with MiXCR. The data contain 300,000 to 450,000 distinct CDR3 sequences, around 14% of them singletons. Germline V gives CDR1 DFQATT, CDR2 SNEGSKA (reference sequence). V was trimmed by 0 bases and J by 3 bases, leaving 12 bases between them. This CDR3 spans 14 amino acids. This TCR derives from a woman aged 30 to 39 with Graves' hyperthyroidism. V gene TRBV20-1 combines with J gene TRBJ2-7; maybe TRBD2 (5 bases). The specimen sequenced was blood. DNA for the CDR3: TGCAGTGCTAGAGACAGAGGTGAGGGCTACGAGCAGTACTTC. The encoded protein is CSARDRGEGYEQYF.